The 27 T cell receptor beta chains given below trace back to one sample, sequenced in a study of blood T cell repertoires in COVID-19 (TCRdb year 2020). Library preparation used the immunoSEQ multiplex PCR assay. Entries here come from immuneACCESS through TCRdb and include only in-frame sequences with V and J called. Some clones fail to appear in such tables; in the studies checked, an unresolved V gene covers under half of the shortfall, and the cause of the remainder is unknown. This sample gives 350,000 to 450,000 clones in total; 85% to 90% of them show up just once. Of the sample, around 1.1% falls within the top ten clones. Sequencing was done on a sample of PBMCs or T cells enriched from blood (not recorded which). The receptors here all came from a man younger than 40 who had recovered from COVID-19.

This chain links TRBV15 with TRBJ2-7; possible D gene TRBD2, 6 bases. The CDR3 is 13 amino acids. With 0 bases removed from V and 9 bases from J, the gap between germline ends came to 12 bases. Germline V gene lookup returns CDR1 LNHNV and CDR2 YYDKDF (reference sequence). The CDR3 reads CATSRDFGSPQYF. Written as DNA, the CDR3 is TGTGCCACCAGCAGAGATTTCGGGAGCCCGCAGTACTTC.

The CDR3 region has the DNA TGTGCCTGGAGTCCGATGGGGGGAGGCAATGAGCAGTTCTTC. It is translated as CAWSPMGGGNEQFF. The V call is TRBV30, the J call TRBJ2-1, with D perhaps TRBD2 (6 bases). CDR3 size: 14 residues. The germline V gene has CDR1 GTSNPN and CDR2 SVGIG (reference sequence). V lost 2 bases and J 6 bases, leaving 14 bases between the germline ends.

This clone appeared a single time. J is TRBJ1-2 and V is TRBV7-9; no clear D. The CDR3 runs to 13 residues. Trimming left V 1 base short and J 5 bases short, with 8 bases between. CDR1 SEHNR and CDR2 FQNEAQ come from the germline V gene (reference sequence). This chain's CDR3 is CASSLDTEYGYTF. The CDR3 coding sequence is TGTGCCAGCAGCTTAGACACGGAGTATGGCTACACCTTC.

This clone was found a few times. The chain couples TRBV19 to TRBJ2-3; a possible D gene is TRBD2 (6 bases). Trimming removed 9 bases at V and 4 bases at J, with 14 bases between. This CDR3 has 13 residues. CDR1 and CDR2 (germline): LNHDA, SQIVND (reference sequence). The CDR3 DNA sequence: TGTGCCAGCTCGGAAGCGGGCTCAGATACGCAGTATTTT. It is translated as CASSEAGSDTQYF. Combining the CDR3 with reference TRBV19 and TRBJ2-3 gives the whole variable domain DGGITQSPKYLFRKEGQNVTLSCEQNLNHDAMYWYRQDPGQGLRLIYYSQIVNDFQKGDIAEGYSVSREKKESFPLTVTSAQKNPTAFYLCASSEAGSDTQYFGPGTRLTVL.

CDR3 residues: CASSLSPGDARNTGELFF. The CDR3 coding sequence is TGTGCCAGCAGCTTGAGCCCAGGGGACGCCAGGAACACCGGGGAGCTGTTTTTT. This chain uses TRBV5-6 with TRBJ2-2, with TRBD1 as a possible D gene (6 bases). CDR1 is SGHDT and CDR2 is YYEEEE in the germline V gene. V lost 1 base and J 1 base, leaving 17 bases between the germline ends. The CDR3 covers 18 residues.

The chain employs TRBV28 and TRBJ2-2; D gene ambiguous. CDR1 MDHEN and CDR2 SYDVKM come from the germline V gene. The CDR3 contains 12 residues. V shed 6 bases and J shed 5 bases, with 7 bases lying between them. CDR3 DNA: TGTGCCAGCAGGAGAGCAACCGGGGAGCTGTTTTTT. This codes for CASRRATGELFF.

This rearrangement joins TRBV28 to TRBJ1-1; 7 bases are a match to TRBD1. After removal of 5 bases from V and 1 base from J, the junction contained 7 bases not matched to a gene. The CDR3 is made up of 15 amino acids. Germline V CDR1 and CDR2: MDHEN, SYDVKM. The CDR3: CASSTGDRRNTEAFF. The CDR3 nucleotides are TGTGCCAGCAGTACCGGGGACAGAAGGAACACTGAAGCTTTCTTT.

The gene calls are TRBV10-1 and TRBJ2-2; tentatively, D is TRBD2 (6 bases). There are 16 residues in the CDR3. V lost 3 bases to trimming and J lost 3 bases, with 14 bases between them. The germline V gene has CDR1 WNHNN and CDR2 SYGVQD (reference sequence). CDR3 in amino acids: CASSDPGASYTGELFF. CDR3 DNA sequence: TGCGCCAGCAGTGACCCGGGAGCCTCCTACACCGGGGAGCTGTTTTTT.

The V gene is TRBV12-5, the J gene TRBJ1-1; D unresolved. The CDR3 has 12 residues. Trimming cost V 4 bases and J 4 bases, with 7 bases left between them. CDR1 and CDR2 from the germline V gene are LGHNT and FRNRAP. CDR3 protein: CASGSRSTEAFF. Written as DNA, the CDR3 is TGTGCTAGTGGTTCCCGGTCCACTGAAGCTTTCTTT.

This CDR3 is CATLSGSSLNEQYF. The CDR3 DNA sequence: TGTGCCACCTTGAGCGGGAGCTCCCTCAACGAGCAGTACTTC. The rearrangement uses TRBV10-3 and TRBJ2-7, with 8 bases lining up with TRBD2. The V gene end was trimmed by 10 bases and the J gene end by 5 bases; junction bases not matched to a gene: 13. Germline assignment: CDR1 ENHRY and CDR2 SYGVKD. This CDR3 is built from 14 residues.

With respect to this clone: At the DNA level, this CDR3 is encoded by other sequences in the same sample as well. The J gene is TRBJ1-5, the V gene TRBV19, with D tentatively TRBD1 (5 bases). Germline V gene lookup returns CDR1 LNHDA and CDR2 SQIVND (reference sequence). The CDR3 totals 13 residues. The V end lost 8 bases, the J end lost 1 base, and 9 bases lay between the germline ends. CDR3 region: CASAQGSNQPQHF. The CDR3 nucleotides are TGTGCCAGTGCCCAGGGAAGCAATCAGCCCCAGCATTTT.

The V and J genes are TRBV27 and TRBJ1-4; the D gene is possibly TRBD1 (6 bases). This CDR3 contains 14 residues. Trimming took 3 bases from V and 3 from J, leaving 8 bases between them. Germline loops: CDR1 MNHEY, CDR2 SMNVEV (reference sequence). CDR3 nucleotide sequence: TGTGCCAGCAGTTTTCAGGGGCCTAATGAAAAACTGTTTTTT. Protein sequence: CASSFQGPNEKLFF.

The V call is TRBV5-4, the J call TRBJ2-3, with 7 bases identical to TRBD2. Germline V gives CDR1 SGHNT, CDR2 YYREEE (reference sequence). The CDR3 runs to 15 residues. V gave up 7 bases and J gave up 7 bases; unmatched junction bases: 15. CDR3 amino acids: CASALGGLSANTQYF. As DNA, the CDR3 is TGTGCCAGCGCTTTGGGAGGGCTCTCGGCTAATACGCAGTATTTT.

The chain employs TRBV7-2 and TRBJ1-2, with D possibly matching TRBD1 (6 bases). The CDR3 is made up of 15 amino acids. Germline CDR1 and CDR2: SGHTA and FQGNSA. V lost 3 bases and J 2 bases, leaving 13 bases between the germline ends. The DNA for the CDR3 is TGTGCCAGCAGCTTTAACGGGGGGGCCAACTATGGCTACACCTTC. Its translation is CASSFNGGANYGYTF.

The chain is built from TRBV9 and TRBJ2-4; possible D gene TRBD2, 6 bases. V lost 2 bases, J lost 0 bases, and 6 bases lay in between. CDR1 SGDLS and CDR2 YYNGEE come from the germline V gene. The CDR3 totals 14 residues. This CDR3 reads CASSVGGAKNIQYF. The CDR3 DNA is TGTGCCAGCAGCGTGGGGGGAGCCAAAAACATTCAGTACTTC.

The CDR3, as DNA: TGTGCCAGCTCACCACCGAGTGGGGGGGCGGATGAGCAGTTCTTC. Amino acid sequence: CASSPPSGGADEQFF. The V and J genes are TRBV18 and TRBJ2-1; tentatively, D is TRBD2 (7 bases). CDR3 length: 15 residues. Germline V CDR1 and CDR2: KGHSH, LQKENI. V was clipped by 0 bases and J by 8 bases, with 14 bases between them.

The chain is built from TRBV6-5 and TRBJ2-7; possibly TRBD1 for D (5 bases). V lost 0 bases, J lost 4 bases, and 13 bases lay in between. The CDR3 is made up of 15 amino acids. Germline CDR1 MNHEY, CDR2 SVGAGI. The CDR3, as DNA: TGTGCCAGCAGTTACTCGATCAGGGCACCTTACGAGCAGTACTTC. Translation gives CASSYSIRAPYEQYF.

In DNA, the CDR3 is TGTGCCAGCAGTGCCGGGACAGGGGACGGGGAGCTGTTTTTT. Encoded protein: CASSAGTGDGELFF. The V gene is TRBV28, the J gene TRBJ2-2; 10 bases fit TRBD1. This CDR3 contains 14 residues. The V and J ends lost 5 bases and 7 bases, in that order; junction bases with no gene match: 4. Germline V CDR1 and CDR2: MDHEN, SYDVKM.

This clone was seen only once. The V call is TRBV27, the J call TRBJ1-2, with 8 bases fitting TRBD1. Germline values: CDR1 MNHEY, CDR2 SMNVEV (reference sequence). This CDR3 is 14 amino acids long. Unmatched junction bases numbered 11, after V lost 7 bases and J lost 7 bases. In DNA form, the CDR3 reads TGTGCCAGCAACTCGGACAGGGTCGGGAGTGGCTACACCTTC. This gives the protein CASNSDRVGSGYTF.

V and J are TRBV7-8 and TRBJ2-5, with 11 bases matching TRBD2. There are 15 residues in the CDR3. CDR1 SGHVS and CDR2 FQNEAQ come from the germline V gene. The V and J ends lost 6 bases and 9 bases, in that order; junction bases with no gene match: 12. For the CDR3, the DNA is TGTGCCAGCAGATTCGGGACTAGCGGACACGGGGCCCAGTACTTC. Translation: CASRFGTSGHGAQYF. Based on the CDR3 plus reference TRBV7-8 and TRBJ2-5, the full variable domain is GAGVSQSPRYKVAKRGQDVALRCDPISGHVSLFWYQQALGQGPEFLTYFQNEAQLDKSGLPSDRFFAERPEGSVSTLKIQRTQQEDSAVYLCASRFGTSGHGAQYFGPGTRLLVL.

The chain joins TRBV9 to TRBJ2-2, with D unresolved. V shed 4 bases and J shed 3 bases, with 4 bases lying between them. CDR1 and CDR2 (germline): SGDLS, YYNGEE. This CDR3 spans 12 amino acids. The CDR3 sequence: CASSPYTGELFF. DNA of the CDR3: TGTGCCAGCAGCCCTTACACCGGGGAGCTGTTTTTT. Looking up the rest from reference TRBV9 and TRBJ2-2 gives the full variable domain: DSGVTQTPKHLITATGQRVTLRCSPRSGDLSVYWYQQSLDQGLQFLIQYYNGEERAKGNILERFSAQQFPDLHSELNLSSLELGDSALYFCASSPYTGELFFGEGSRLTVL.

This clone appeared a few times. The chain has TRBV5-1 and TRBJ2-6; 7 bases align to TRBD1. The ends lost 4 bases at V and 2 bases at J; junction bases unmatched: 6. Germline V lookup: CDR1 SGHRS, CDR2 YFSETQ. This CDR3 comprises 16 residues. The CDR3: CASSKSTGAGANVLTF. The DNA for the CDR3 is TGCGCCAGCAGCAAGAGCACAGGGGCTGGGGCCAACGTCCTGACTTTC.

V is TRBV15 and J is TRBJ2-1; possibly TRBD2 for D (6 bases). The CDR3 length is 15 residues. V was cut by 0 bases and J by 4 bases, with 10 bases left in between. Germline V gene lookup returns CDR1 LNHNV and CDR2 YYDKDF (reference sequence). Written as DNA, the CDR3 is TGTGCCACCAGCAGAGAGGGGCGGGATTACAATGAGCAGTTCTTC. It is translated as CATSREGRDYNEQFF.

This clone was seen a few times. The chain joins TRBV20-1 to TRBJ2-1, with TRBD2 identical over 12 bases. The CDR3 runs 16 residues. The J segment lost 2 bases and the V segment lost 3 bases, leaving 5 bases of the junction unmatched. CDR1 and CDR2 from the germline V gene are DFQATT and SNEGSKA (reference sequence). CDR3 loop: CSASSSSGRAYNEQFF. Here the CDR3 DNA reads TGCAGTGCTAGTTCGTCTAGCGGGAGGGCCTACAATGAGCAGTTCTTC.

The rearrangement uses TRBV5-5 and TRBJ1-2, with D unresolved. Deletions cut 0 bases from V and 0 bases from J, with 6 bases between. CDR1 and CDR2 (germline): SGHKS, YYEKEE (reference sequence). The CDR3 runs to 14 residues. This CDR3 is CASSLGGTNYGYTF. DNA of the CDR3: TGTGCCAGCAGCTTGGGCGGCACTAACTATGGCTACACCTTC. The variable domain in full, completed from reference TRBV5-5 and TRBJ1-2, reads DAGVTQSPTHLIKTRGQQVTLRCSPISGHKSVSWYQQVLGQGPQFIFQYYEKEERGRGNFPDRFSARQFPNYSSELNVNALLLGDSALYLCASSLGGTNYGYTFGSGTRLTVV.

This rearrangement joins TRBV7-6 to TRBJ2-3; 7 nucleotides line up with TRBD1. V gave up 0 bases and J gave up 7 bases; unmatched junction bases: 10. CDR1 and CDR2 from the germline V gene are SGHVS and FNYEAQ. The CDR3 spans 16 residues. The DNA for the CDR3 is TGTGCCAGCAGCTTAGCCCCGGGACAGCTAGCCAATACGCAGTATTTT. Its translation: CASSLAPGQLANTQYF.

This rearrangement joins TRBV29-1 to TRBJ2-3, with D tentatively TRBD1 (7 bases). The germline gives CDR1 SQVTM, CDR2 ANQGSEA. This CDR3 is 13 amino acids long. V lost 6 bases to trimming and J lost 1 base, with 11 bases between them. The CDR3, as DNA: TGCAGCGTACAGGGGACTCGCACAGATACGCAGTATTTT. This sequence encodes CSVQGTRTDTQYF.